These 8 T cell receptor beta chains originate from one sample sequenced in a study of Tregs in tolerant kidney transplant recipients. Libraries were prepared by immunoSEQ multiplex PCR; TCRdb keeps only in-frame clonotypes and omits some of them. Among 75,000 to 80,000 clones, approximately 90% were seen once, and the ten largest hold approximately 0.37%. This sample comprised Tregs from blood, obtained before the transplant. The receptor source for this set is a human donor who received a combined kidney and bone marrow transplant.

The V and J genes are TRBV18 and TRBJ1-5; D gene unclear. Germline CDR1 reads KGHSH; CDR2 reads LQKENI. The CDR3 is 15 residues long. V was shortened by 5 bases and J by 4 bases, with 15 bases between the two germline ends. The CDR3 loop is CASSAFTRENQPQHF. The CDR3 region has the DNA TGTGCCAGCTCAGCCTTTACAAGGGAAAATCAGCCCCAGCATTTT.

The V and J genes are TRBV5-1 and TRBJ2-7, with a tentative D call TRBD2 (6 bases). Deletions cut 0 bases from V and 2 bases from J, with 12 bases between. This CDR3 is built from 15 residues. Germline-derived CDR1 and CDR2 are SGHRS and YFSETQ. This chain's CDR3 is CASSLAGGITYEQYF. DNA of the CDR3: TGCGCCAGCAGCTTGGCTGGGGGGATTACCTACGAGCAGTACTTC.

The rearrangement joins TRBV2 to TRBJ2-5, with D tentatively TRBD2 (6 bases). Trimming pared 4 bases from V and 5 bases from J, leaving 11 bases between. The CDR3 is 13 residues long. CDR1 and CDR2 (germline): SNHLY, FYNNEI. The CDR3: CASSVLGGETQYF. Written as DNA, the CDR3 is TGTGCCAGCAGTGTGCTAGGAGGGGAGACCCAGTACTTC.

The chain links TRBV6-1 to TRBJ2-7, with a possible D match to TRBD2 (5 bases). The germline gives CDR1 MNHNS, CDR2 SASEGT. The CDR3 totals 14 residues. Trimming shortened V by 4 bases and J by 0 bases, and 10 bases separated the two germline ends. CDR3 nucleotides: TGTGCCAGCAGTGGTTTAAGCGGCTCCTACGAGCAGTACTTC. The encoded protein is CASSGLSGSYEQYF.

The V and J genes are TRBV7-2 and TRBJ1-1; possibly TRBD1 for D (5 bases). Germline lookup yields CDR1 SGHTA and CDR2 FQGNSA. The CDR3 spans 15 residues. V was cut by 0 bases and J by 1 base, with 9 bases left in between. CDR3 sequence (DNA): TGTGCCAGCAGCTTAGCGGCGGGGGGGAACACTGAAGCTTTCTTT. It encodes CASSLAAGGNTEAFF.

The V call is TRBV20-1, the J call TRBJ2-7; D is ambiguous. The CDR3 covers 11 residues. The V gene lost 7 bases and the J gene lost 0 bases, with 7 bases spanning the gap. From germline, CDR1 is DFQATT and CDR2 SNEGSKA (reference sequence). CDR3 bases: TGCAGTGTCAGGAGCTCCTACGAGCAGTACTTC. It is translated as CSVRSSYEQYF.

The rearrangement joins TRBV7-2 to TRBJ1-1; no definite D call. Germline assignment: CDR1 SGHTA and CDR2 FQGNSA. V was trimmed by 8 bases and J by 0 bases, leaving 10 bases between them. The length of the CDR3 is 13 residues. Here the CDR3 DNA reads TGTGCCAGCTTGGGCGGAGTGAACACTGAAGCTTTCTTT. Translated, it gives CASLGGVNTEAFF.

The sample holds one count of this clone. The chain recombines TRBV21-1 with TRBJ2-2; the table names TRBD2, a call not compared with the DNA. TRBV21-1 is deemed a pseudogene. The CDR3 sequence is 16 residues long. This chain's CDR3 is CASSKEEGEGTGELFF. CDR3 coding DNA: TGTGCCAGCAGCAAAGAGGAGGGCGAGGGCACCGGGGAGCTGTTTTTT.